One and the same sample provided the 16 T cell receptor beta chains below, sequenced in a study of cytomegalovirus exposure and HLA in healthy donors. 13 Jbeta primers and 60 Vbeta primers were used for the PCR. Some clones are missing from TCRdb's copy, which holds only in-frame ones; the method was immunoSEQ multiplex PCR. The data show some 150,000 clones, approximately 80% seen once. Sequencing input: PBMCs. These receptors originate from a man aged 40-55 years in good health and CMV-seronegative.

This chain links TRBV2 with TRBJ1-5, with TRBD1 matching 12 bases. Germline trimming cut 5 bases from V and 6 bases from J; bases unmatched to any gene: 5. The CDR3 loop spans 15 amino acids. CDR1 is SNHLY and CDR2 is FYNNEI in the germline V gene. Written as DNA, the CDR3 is TGTGCCAGCAGTTCCGGGACAGGGGGCAGTCAGCCCCAGCATTTT. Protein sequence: CASSSGTGGSQPQHF.

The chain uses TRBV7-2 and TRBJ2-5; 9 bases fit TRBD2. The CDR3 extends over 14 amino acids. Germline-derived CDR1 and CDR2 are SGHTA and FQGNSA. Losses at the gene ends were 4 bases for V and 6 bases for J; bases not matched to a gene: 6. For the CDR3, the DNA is TGTGCCAGCAGCTCGCGGGGGGGCGAGAAGACCCAGTACTTC. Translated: CASSSRGGEKTQYF.

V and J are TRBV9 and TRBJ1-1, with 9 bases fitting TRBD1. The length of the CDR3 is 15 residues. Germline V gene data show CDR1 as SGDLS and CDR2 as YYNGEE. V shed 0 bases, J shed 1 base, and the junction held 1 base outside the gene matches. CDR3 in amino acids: CASSVGGQGNTEAFF. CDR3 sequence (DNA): TGTGCCAGCAGCGTAGGGGGACAGGGGAACACTGAAGCTTTCTTT.

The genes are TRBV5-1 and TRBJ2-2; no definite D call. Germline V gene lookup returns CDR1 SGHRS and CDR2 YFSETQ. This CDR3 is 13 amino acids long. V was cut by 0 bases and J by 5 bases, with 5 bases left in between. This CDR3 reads CASSLDQTGELFF. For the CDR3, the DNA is TGCGCCAGCAGCTTGGATCAGACCGGGGAGCTGTTTTTT.

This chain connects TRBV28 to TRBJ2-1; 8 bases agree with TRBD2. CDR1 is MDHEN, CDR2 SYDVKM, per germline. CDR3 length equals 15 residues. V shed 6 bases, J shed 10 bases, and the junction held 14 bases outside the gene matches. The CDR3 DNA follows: TGTGCCAGCAGCTCCTCGTACGGGGGGGCTCGGGAGCAGTTCTTC. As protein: CASSSSYGGAREQFF.

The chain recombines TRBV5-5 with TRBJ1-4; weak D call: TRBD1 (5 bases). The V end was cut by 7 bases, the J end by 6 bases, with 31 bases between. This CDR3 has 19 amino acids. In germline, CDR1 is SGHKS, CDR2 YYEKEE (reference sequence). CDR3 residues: CASPSQLVISPGSDEKLFF. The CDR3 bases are TGTGCCAGCCCCTCGCAGCTTGTAATAAGTCCAGGGTCCGATGAAAAACTGTTTTTT.

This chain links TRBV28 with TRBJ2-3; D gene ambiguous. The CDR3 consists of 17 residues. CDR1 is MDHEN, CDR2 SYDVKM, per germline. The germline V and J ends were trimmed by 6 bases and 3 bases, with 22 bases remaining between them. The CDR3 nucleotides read TGTGCCAGCAGCCGGAATGGGCCTCCAGCAGGTACAGATACGCAGTATTTT. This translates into CASSRNGPPAGTDTQYF.

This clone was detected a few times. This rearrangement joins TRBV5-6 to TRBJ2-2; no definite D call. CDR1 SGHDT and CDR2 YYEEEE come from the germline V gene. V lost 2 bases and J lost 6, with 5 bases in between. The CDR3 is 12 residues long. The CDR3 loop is CASSFPAGELFF. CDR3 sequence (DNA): TGTGCCAGCAGCTTTCCGGCCGGGGAGCTGTTTTTT.

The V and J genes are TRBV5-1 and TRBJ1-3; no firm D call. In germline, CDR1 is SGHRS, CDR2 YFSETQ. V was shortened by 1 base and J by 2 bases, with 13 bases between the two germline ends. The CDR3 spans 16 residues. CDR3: CASSLTWTLTGNTIYF. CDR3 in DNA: TGCGCCAGCAGCTTGACCTGGACTCTAACTGGAAACACCATATATTTT.

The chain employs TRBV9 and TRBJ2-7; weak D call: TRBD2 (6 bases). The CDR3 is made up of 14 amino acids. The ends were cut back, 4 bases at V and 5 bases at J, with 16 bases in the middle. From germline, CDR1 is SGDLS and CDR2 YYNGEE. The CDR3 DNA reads TGTGCCAGCAGCTTGGCGGGGCCTCGGGACGAGCAGTACTTC. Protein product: CASSLAGPRDEQYF.

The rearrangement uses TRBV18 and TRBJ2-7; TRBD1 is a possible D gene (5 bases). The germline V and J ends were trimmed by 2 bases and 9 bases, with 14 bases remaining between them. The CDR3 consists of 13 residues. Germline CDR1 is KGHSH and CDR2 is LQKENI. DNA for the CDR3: TGTGCCAGCTCACCAAGCGACAGCCACCGGCAGTACTTC. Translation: CASSPSDSHRQYF.

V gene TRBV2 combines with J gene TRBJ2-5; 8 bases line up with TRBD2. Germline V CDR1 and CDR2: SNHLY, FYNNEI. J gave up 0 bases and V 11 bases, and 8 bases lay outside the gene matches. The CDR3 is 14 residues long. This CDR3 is CAGDTGGYQETQYF. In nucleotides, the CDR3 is TGTGCCGGAGACACGGGGGGGTACCAAGAGACCCAGTACTTC. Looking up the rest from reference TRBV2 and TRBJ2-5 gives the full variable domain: EPEVTQTPSHQVTQMGQEVILRCVPISNHLYFYWYRQILGQKVEFLVSFYNNEISEKSEIFDDQFSVERPDGSNFTLKIRSTKLEDSAMYFCAGDTGGYQETQYFGPGTRLLVL.

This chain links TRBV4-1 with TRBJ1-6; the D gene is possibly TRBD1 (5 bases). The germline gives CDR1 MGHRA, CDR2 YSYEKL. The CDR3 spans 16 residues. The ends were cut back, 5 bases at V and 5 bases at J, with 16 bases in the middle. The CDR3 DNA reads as TGCGCCAGCAGCAAAGGGGAGGGAACCAATAATTCACCCCTCCACTTT. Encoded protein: CASSKGEGTNNSPLHF.

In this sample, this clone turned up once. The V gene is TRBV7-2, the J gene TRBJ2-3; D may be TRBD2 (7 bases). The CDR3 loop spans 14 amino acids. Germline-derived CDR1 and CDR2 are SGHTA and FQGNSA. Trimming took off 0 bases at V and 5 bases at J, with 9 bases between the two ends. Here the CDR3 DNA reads TGTGCCAGCAGCTTAGCGAGGGGGGGAGATACGCAGTATTTT. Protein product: CASSLARGGDTQYF.

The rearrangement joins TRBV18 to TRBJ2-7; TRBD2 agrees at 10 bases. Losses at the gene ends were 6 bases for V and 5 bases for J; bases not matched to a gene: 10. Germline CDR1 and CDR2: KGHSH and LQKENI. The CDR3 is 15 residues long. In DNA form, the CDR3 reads TGTGCCAGCTCCCTACTACCCGGGACTAGCGACGAGCAGTACTTC. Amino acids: CASSLLPGTSDEQYF.

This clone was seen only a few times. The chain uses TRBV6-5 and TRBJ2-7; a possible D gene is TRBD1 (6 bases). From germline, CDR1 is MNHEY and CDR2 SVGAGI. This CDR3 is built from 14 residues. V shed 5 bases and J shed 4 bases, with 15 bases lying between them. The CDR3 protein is CASSAQGRLYEQYF. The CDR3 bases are TGTGCCAGCAGTGCGCAGGGGCGACTTTACGAGCAGTACTTC.